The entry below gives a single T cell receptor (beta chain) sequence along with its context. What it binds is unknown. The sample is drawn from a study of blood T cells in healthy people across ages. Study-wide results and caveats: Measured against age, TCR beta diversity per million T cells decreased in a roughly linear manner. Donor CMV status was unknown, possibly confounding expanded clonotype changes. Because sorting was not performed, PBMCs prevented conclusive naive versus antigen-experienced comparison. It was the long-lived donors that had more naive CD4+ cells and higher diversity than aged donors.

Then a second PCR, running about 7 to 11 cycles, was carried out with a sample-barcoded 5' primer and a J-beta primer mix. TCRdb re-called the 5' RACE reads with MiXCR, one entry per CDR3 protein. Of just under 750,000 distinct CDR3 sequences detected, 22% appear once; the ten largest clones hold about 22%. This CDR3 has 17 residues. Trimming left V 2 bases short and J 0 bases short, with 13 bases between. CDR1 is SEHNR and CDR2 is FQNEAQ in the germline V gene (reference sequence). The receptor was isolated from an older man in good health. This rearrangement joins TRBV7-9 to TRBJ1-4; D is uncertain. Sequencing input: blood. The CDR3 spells CASSLFRGIATNEKLFF. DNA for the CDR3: TGTGCCAGCAGCTTATTTCGGGGTATCGCAACTAATGAAAAACTGTTTTTT.